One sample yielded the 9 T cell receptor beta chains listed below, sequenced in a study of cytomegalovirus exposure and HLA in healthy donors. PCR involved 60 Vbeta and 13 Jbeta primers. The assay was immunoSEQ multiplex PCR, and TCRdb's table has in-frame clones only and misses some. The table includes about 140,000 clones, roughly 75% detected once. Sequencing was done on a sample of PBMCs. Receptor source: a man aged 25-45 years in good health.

The CDR3 bases are TGCGCCAGCAGCCCAGACAGGGGGCCTAGTCTAGGCCCAGATACGCAGTATTTT. Amino acid sequence: CASSPDRGPSLGPDTQYF. The chain has TRBV5-1 and TRBJ2-3, with 10 bases fitting TRBD1. This CDR3 is 18 amino acids long. Germline CDR1 and CDR2: SGHRS and YFSETQ. Trimming removed 4 bases from V and 4 bases from J; junction bases left unmatched: 15.

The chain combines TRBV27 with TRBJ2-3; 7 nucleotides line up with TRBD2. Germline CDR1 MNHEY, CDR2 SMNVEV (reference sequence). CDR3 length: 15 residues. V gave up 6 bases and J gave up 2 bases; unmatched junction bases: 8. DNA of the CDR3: TGTGCCAGCAGAGAACTAGCGAGGTCCACAGATACGCAGTATTTT. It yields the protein CASRELARSTDTQYF.

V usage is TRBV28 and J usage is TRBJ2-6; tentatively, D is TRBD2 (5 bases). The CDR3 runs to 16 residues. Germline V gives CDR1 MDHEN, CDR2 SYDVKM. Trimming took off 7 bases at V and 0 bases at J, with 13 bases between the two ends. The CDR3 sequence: CASTQEGSSGANVLTF. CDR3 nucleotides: TGTGCCAGCACACAAGAAGGGAGCTCTGGGGCCAACGTCCTGACTTTC.

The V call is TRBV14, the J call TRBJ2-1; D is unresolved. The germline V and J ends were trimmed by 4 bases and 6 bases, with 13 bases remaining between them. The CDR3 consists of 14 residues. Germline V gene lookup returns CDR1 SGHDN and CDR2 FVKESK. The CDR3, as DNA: TGTGCCAGCAGCCCACGACTTGGCGGCAATGAGCAGTTCTTC. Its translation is CASSPRLGGNEQFF. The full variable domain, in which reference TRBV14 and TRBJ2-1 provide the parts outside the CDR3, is EAGVTQFPSHSVIEKGQTVTLRCDPISGHDNLYWYRRVMGKEIKFLLHFVKESKQDESGMPNNRFLAERTGGTYSTLKVQPAELEDSGVYFCASSPRLGGNEQFFGPGTRLTVL.

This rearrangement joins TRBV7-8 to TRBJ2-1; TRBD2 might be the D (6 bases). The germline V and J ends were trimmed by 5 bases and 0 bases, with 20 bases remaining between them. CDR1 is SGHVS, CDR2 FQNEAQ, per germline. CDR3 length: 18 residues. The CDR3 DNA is TGTGCCAGCAGCCATCCTGTAGTGGTGACTAGCTCCTACAATGAGCAGTTCTTC. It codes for CASSHPVVVTSSYNEQFF.

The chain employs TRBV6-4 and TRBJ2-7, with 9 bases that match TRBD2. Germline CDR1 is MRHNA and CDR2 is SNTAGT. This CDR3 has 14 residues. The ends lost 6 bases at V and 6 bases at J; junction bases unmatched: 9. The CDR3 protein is CASSLRGGESEQYF. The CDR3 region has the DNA TGTGCCAGCAGCCTCCGCGGGGGGGAATCCGAGCAGTACTTC.

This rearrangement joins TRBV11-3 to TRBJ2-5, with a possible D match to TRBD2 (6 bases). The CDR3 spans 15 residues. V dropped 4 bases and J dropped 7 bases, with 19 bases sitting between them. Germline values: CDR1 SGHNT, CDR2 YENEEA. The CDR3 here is CASSSSGLTSATQYF. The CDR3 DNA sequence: TGTGCCAGCAGCTCCTCGGGACTTACGTCAGCGACCCAGTACTTC.

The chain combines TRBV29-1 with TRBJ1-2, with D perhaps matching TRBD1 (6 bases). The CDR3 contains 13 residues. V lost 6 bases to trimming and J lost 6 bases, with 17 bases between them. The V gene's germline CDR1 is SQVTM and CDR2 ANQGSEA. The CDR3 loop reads CSVGGVGGHGYTF. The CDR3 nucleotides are TGCAGCGTGGGGGGGGTGGGGGGCCATGGCTACACCTTC.

The CDR3 protein is CASSWAGAGGWETQYF. DNA for the CDR3: TGTGCCAGCAGTTGGGCGGGAGCGGGAGGATGGGAGACCCAGTACTTC. This chain uses TRBV6-5 with TRBJ2-5, with 9 bases matching TRBD2. V lost 4 bases to trimming and J lost 5 bases; unmatched junction nucleotides: 11. CDR1 and CDR2 (germline): MNHEY, SVGAGI. This CDR3 has 16 amino acids.